Below, one T cell receptor beta chain is given with its context. Its target is not known. The sample is drawn from a study of cytomegalovirus exposure and HLA in healthy donors. Study outcomes and limitations: Published work reported that the classifier diagnosed cytomegalovirus status with high specificity and sensitivity. Looking again later, the authors saw that most CMV-associated TCR beta chains seemed HLA-restricted.

The PCR made use of 60 Vbeta and 13 Jbeta primers. The protocol was immunoSEQ multiplex PCR, while the TCRdb copy is restricted to in-frame clones and leaves out a portion. The profile shows approximately 95,000 clones, 81% of them singletons. These donors, healthy bone marrow donors, were studied. Germline V lookup: CDR1 SGHTA, CDR2 FQGNSA. The CDR3 has 15 residues. V was clipped by 5 bases and J by 2 bases, with 13 bases between them. The TCR comes from a woman aged 70-85 years in good health and CMV-seropositive. Input material: PBMCs. This rearrangement joins TRBV7-2 to TRBJ1-3, with D perhaps TRBD1 (5 bases). CDR3 amino acids: CASSLDSRPGNTIYF. CDR3 sequence (DNA): TGTGCCAGCAGCCTTGACAGTAGACCTGGAAACACCATATATTTT.